This passage covers 23 T cell receptor beta chains from one sample sequenced in a study of beta chain features in type 1 diabetes. These TCRs are of unknown antigen specificity. Study conclusions and caveats: Shortening of TCRB CDR3s, moderate but significant, appeared in all four CD4+ subsets of Type 1 diabetes patients.

Expressed TCRB transcripts were sequenced because the entire RNA isolate underwent reverse transcription. Some clones are missing from TCRdb's copy, which holds only in-frame ones; the method was immunoSEQ multiplex PCR. Among around 650,000 clones listed, around 11% were seen once. Specimen: naive CD4+ T cells from blood. These receptors came from a man aged 25-40 years with type 1 diabetes.

This chain connects TRBV9 to TRBJ2-1, with 8 bases lining up with TRBD2. Trimming cost V 5 bases and J 8 bases; bases outside gene matches: 9. The CDR3 has 14 residues. The germline V gene has CDR1 SGDLS and CDR2 YYNGEE. The CDR3 spells CASRPGAGVDEQFF. Written as DNA, the CDR3 is TGTGCCAGCAGGCCGGGAGCGGGGGTGGATGAGCAGTTCTTC.

CDR3 residues: CASFDRRGYTF. The DNA for the CDR3 is TGTGCCAGTTTCGACAGACGAGGCTACACCTTC. The chain links TRBV19 to TRBJ1-2, with D possibly being TRBD1 (5 bases). The germline V and J ends were trimmed by 8 bases and 8 bases, with 12 bases remaining between them. The germline V gene encodes CDR1 LNHDA and CDR2 SQIVND (reference sequence). This CDR3 comprises 11 residues.

This clone was seen only once. This rearrangement joins TRBV6-5 to TRBJ1-2; no definite D call. The CDR3 loop spans 13 amino acids. The V gene's germline CDR1 is MNHEY and CDR2 SVGAGI. V was cut by 0 bases and J by 8 bases, with 10 bases left in between. CDR3 residues: CASSYSARRGYTF. The CDR3 region has the DNA TGTGCCAGCAGTTACTCCGCCCGACGGGGCTACACCTTC.

The V and J genes are TRBV5-6 and TRBJ1-6; D unresolved. The V gene's germline CDR1 is SGHDT and CDR2 YYEEEE. The CDR3 contains 12 residues. Trimming stripped 0 bases from V and 10 bases from J, with 5 bases between. The CDR3 spells CASSLAWSPLHF. As DNA, the CDR3 is TGTGCCAGCAGCTTGGCGTGGTCACCCCTCCACTTT.

The table lists this clone with a few counts. The rearrangement joins TRBV7-9 to TRBJ1-4; D gene unclear. Trimming took 1 base from V and 3 from J, leaving 12 bases between them. This CDR3 comprises 16 residues. CDR1 and CDR2 from the germline V gene are SEHNR and FQNEAQ (reference sequence). The CDR3 loop reads CASSLGLGQSNEKLFF. CDR3 DNA: TGTGCCAGCAGCTTAGGGCTCGGCCAGTCTAATGAAAAACTGTTTTTT.

This clone was observed a handful of times. J is TRBJ2-3 and V is TRBV7-2, with TRBD1 matching over 7 bases. CDR3 length equals 14 residues. V trimming: 0 bases; J trimming: 4 bases; junction bases outside the gene matches: 1. CDR1 and CDR2 (germline): SGHTA, FQGNSA. The DNA for the CDR3 is TGTGCCAGCAGCTTAGCGACAGGGTCAGATACGCAGTATTTT. This encodes CASSLATGSDTQYF.

This clone was seen a few times. This chain uses TRBV2 with TRBJ1-4; no reliable D call. The V gene lost 2 bases and the J gene lost 16 bases, with 17 bases spanning the gap. From germline, CDR1 is SNHLY and CDR2 FYNNEI. The CDR3 sequence is 13 residues long. As DNA, the CDR3 is TGTGCCAGCAGTGAATACCTACCCGAATTGGAGTTTTTT. Translated, it gives CASSEYLPELEFF.

This rearrangement joins TRBV6-6 to TRBJ1-5, with D maybe TRBD1 (6 bases). CDR1 is MNHNY and CDR2 is SVGAGI in the germline V gene (reference sequence). This CDR3 is built from 16 residues. The V end lost 2 bases, the J end lost 0 bases, and 11 bases lay between the germline ends. The CDR3 protein is CASSYLQGFSNQPQHF. The CDR3 DNA sequence: TGTGCCAGCAGTTACCTACAGGGATTTAGCAATCAGCCCCAGCATTTT.

The V call is TRBV6-5, the J call TRBJ1-1, with D tentatively TRBD1 (6 bases). Germline loops: CDR1 MNHEY, CDR2 SVGAGI. This CDR3 has 14 amino acids. V was shortened by 4 bases and J by 1 base, with 10 bases between the two germline ends. CDR3 nucleotides: TGTGCCAGCAGTTCCCCGACAGGGAACACTGAAGCTTTCTTT. Protein sequence: CASSSPTGNTEAFF.

This clone was counted between two and nine times. V is TRBV19 and J is TRBJ2-3; D not resolved. Germline V CDR1 and CDR2: LNHDA, SQIVND (reference sequence). Trimming cost V 3 bases and J 2 bases, with 12 bases left between them. CDR3 length: 15 amino acids. CDR3 DNA: TGTGCCAGTAGTATCGAGACTGGATCCACAGATACGCAGTATTTT. It is translated as CASSIETGSTDTQYF.

The chain carries TRBV13 and TRBJ2-7, with a tentative D call TRBD1 (8 bases). V gave up 5 bases and J gave up 2 bases, with 16 bases separating them. This CDR3 is built from 15 residues. Germline V gene data show CDR1 as PRHDT and CDR2 as FYEKMQ (reference sequence). The chain's CDR3 is CASSSGTGPTYEQYF. The CDR3 nucleotides are TGTGCCAGCAGCAGCGGGACAGGACCGACCTACGAGCAGTACTTC. Based on the CDR3 plus reference TRBV13 and TRBJ2-7, the full variable domain is AAGVIQSPRHLIKEKRETATLKCYPIPRHDTVYWYQQGPGQDPQFLISFYEKMQSDKGSIPDRFSAQQFSDYHSELNMSSLELGDSALYFCASSSGTGPTYEQYFGPGTRLTVT.

CDR3 DNA sequence: TGTGCCAGCCGGGCATCTGGAAACACCATATATTTT. Amino acid sequence: CASRASGNTIYF. The V and J genes are TRBV7-2 and TRBJ1-3; D gene unclear. V was clipped by 8 bases and J by 1 base, with 6 bases between them. The CDR3 is 12 amino acids. Germline V gene data show CDR1 as SGHTA and CDR2 as FQGNSA.

The rearrangement joins TRBV20-1 to TRBJ2-7; 8 bases agree with TRBD1. The CDR3 has 10 amino acids. CDR1 and CDR2 (germline): DFQATT, SNEGSKA (reference sequence). J lost 11 bases, V lost 1 base, and 1 base had no gene match. DNA of the CDR3: TGCAGTGCTAGAGGGACAGGGAAGTACTTC. Its translation is CSARGTGKYF.

The chain carries TRBV14 and TRBJ1-4, with unresolved D. Germline CDR1 and CDR2: SGHDN and FVKESK. The CDR3 contains 14 residues. Trimming stripped 1 base from V and 0 bases from J, with 3 bases between. This CDR3 is CASSQVSTNEKLFF. As DNA, the CDR3 is TGTGCCAGCAGCCAAGTTTCAACTAATGAAAAACTGTTTTTT.

This clone was seen a few times. The CDR3 DNA follows: TGTGCCAGCAGCACCCAGACAGGGAACGGATACGAGCAGTACTTC. Protein sequence: CASSTQTGNGYEQYF. This chain connects TRBV7-2 to TRBJ2-7, with 7 bases identical to TRBD1. The CDR3 consists of 15 residues. From germline, CDR1 is SGHTA and CDR2 FQGNSA. J gave up 4 bases and V 5 bases, and 11 bases lay outside the gene matches.

This clone was counted between two and nine times. Within the sample, other DNA sequences also encode this same CDR3. V gene TRBV5-1 combines with J gene TRBJ2-3; unclear D gene. The CDR3 contains 12 residues. Per the germline V gene, CDR1 is SGHRS and CDR2 is YFSETQ. The V gene lost 0 bases and the J gene lost 4 bases, with 3 bases spanning the gap. CDR3 nucleotide sequence: TGCGCCAGCAGCTTGGTGGCAGATACGCAGTATTTT. This encodes CASSLVADTQYF.

This clone has only a few counts. The chain has TRBV29-1 and TRBJ2-3; D is uncertain. Germline-derived CDR1 and CDR2 are SQVTM and ANQGSEA. Trimming took off 6 bases at V and 4 bases at J, with 14 bases between the two ends. This CDR3 has 13 residues. The CDR3 spells CSVAEYSADTQYF. Written as DNA, the CDR3 is TGCAGCGTGGCAGAGTATTCAGCAGATACGCAGTATTTT.

The CDR3 DNA is TGTGCCAGCAGCGTACGGCCTGGGCCGTACAATGAGCAGTTCTTC. It is translated as CASSVRPGPYNEQFF. The chain employs TRBV9 and TRBJ2-1; no firm D call. V lost 1 base, J lost 4 bases, and 12 bases lay in between. Germline V lookup: CDR1 SGDLS, CDR2 YYNGEE. The CDR3 runs to 15 residues.

The chain has TRBV5-1 and TRBJ2-3; D is unresolved. The germline CDR1 and CDR2 sequences are SGHRS and YFSETQ. With 2 bases removed from V and 3 bases from J, the gap between germline ends came to 7 bases. The CDR3 consists of 13 residues. This CDR3 reads CASSFMGTDTQYF. DNA of the CDR3: TGCGCCAGCAGCTTCATGGGGACAGATACGCAGTATTTT.

This rearrangement joins TRBV4-2 to TRBJ2-3, with TRBD2 matching over 13 bases. V dropped 0 bases and J dropped 2; count of bases not matched to a gene: 8. This CDR3 is 19 amino acids long. Germline CDR1 reads LGHNA; CDR2 reads YNFKEQ. The CDR3 loop is CASSQDLGLAGTYTDTQYF. DNA of the CDR3: TGTGCCAGCAGCCAAGATCTGGGACTAGCGGGGACCTACACAGATACGCAGTATTTT.

V is TRBV7-9 and J is TRBJ1-2; 7 positions agree with TRBD1. CDR3 length: 14 residues. V lost 5 bases and J lost 2; bases outside the gene matches: 5. Germline V gene lookup returns CDR1 SEHNR and CDR2 FQNEAQ (reference sequence). The chain's CDR3 is CASSVGQDNYGYTF. The CDR3 DNA is TGTGCCAGCAGCGTTGGACAGGACAACTATGGCTACACCTTC.

This clone was recorded a few times. This chain's CDR3 is CSAQRGARETQYF. Written as DNA, the CDR3 is TGCAGCGCACAGAGGGGGGCTCGGGAGACCCAGTACTTC. This chain uses TRBV29-1 with TRBJ2-5; D tentatively fits TRBD1 or TRBD2 (6 bases each). The germline V gene encodes CDR1 SQVTM and CDR2 ANQGSEA. With 7 bases removed from V and 5 bases from J, the gap between germline ends came to 17 bases. The CDR3 length is 13 residues.

The V gene is TRBV15, the J gene TRBJ2-5; the D is unclear. V lost 0 bases to trimming and J lost 4 bases, with 12 bases between them. CDR3 length: 15 amino acids. CDR1 LNHNV and CDR2 YYDKDF come from the germline V gene (reference sequence). The CDR3 DNA reads TGTGCCACCAGCAGAGATGGGCTAGTGCGAGAGACCCAGTACTTC. This codes for CATSRDGLVRETQYF.